Shown below are 32 T cell receptor beta chains from a single sample sequenced in a study of cytomegalovirus exposure and HLA in healthy donors. The PCR contained 60 Vbeta and 13 Jbeta primers. TCRdb keeps only in-frame clones here, not all; method: immunoSEQ multiplex PCR. The table records over 90,000 clones, 73% of them present only once. The sample consisted of PBMCs. The origin of the receptors is a man aged 40-49 years in good health and CMV-seronegative.

V usage is TRBV5-4 and J usage is TRBJ1-1; D may be TRBD1 (5 bases). Trimming removed 1 base at V and 5 bases at J, with 21 bases between. The CDR3 length is 17 residues. Germline CDR1 and CDR2: SGHNT and YYREEE (reference sequence). The CDR3: CASSLLGGVVAGTEAFF. Written as DNA, the CDR3 is TGTGCCAGCAGCTTGTTGGGGGGAGTTGTTGCGGGGACTGAAGCTTTCTTT.

This clone was picked up a small number of times. This sequence joins TRBV25-1 and TRBJ1-5; D remains ambiguous. The CDR3 is 14 residues long. Per germline, CDR1 MGHDK and CDR2 SYGVNS. The V and J ends lost 4 bases and 3 bases respectively, with 10 bases between them. CDR3: CASSGHTTNQPQHF. DNA for the CDR3: TGTGCCAGCAGTGGACACACAACCAATCAGCCCCAGCATTTT.

The chain uses TRBV7-2 and TRBJ1-2, with D unclear. The CDR3 runs 16 residues. Germline CDR1 SGHTA, CDR2 FQGNSA. Trimming shortened V by 1 base and J by 5 bases, and 17 bases separated the two germline ends. DNA for the CDR3: TGTGCCAGCAGCTTAGAAGCTAGAGGCGGGCGGTATGGCTACACCTTC. This translates into CASSLEARGGRYGYTF.

The gene calls are TRBV5-8 and TRBJ2-7, with a possible D match to TRBD2 (6 bases). CDR1 is SGHTS, CDR2 YDEGEE, per germline. V shed 0 bases and J shed 3 bases, with 10 bases lying between them. The CDR3 consists of 14 residues. The CDR3 DNA reads as TGTGCCAGCAGCTTGGTCCGGGGGTTCTACGAGCAGTACTTC. Translating gives CASSLVRGFYEQYF. Together with reference TRBV5-8 and TRBJ2-7, the CDR3 gives the full variable domain: EAGVTQSPTHLIKTRGQQATLRCSPISGHTSVYWYQQALGLGLQFLLWYDEGEERNRGNFPPRFSGRQFPNYSSELNVNALELEDSALYLCASSLVRGFYEQYFGPGTRLTVT.

This clone was recorded a few times. The genes are TRBV5-8 and TRBJ1-2; D is perhaps TRBD1 (6 bases). Trimming pared 0 bases from V and 5 bases from J, leaving 11 bases between. This CDR3 comprises 14 residues. Looked up from germline, CDR1 is SGHTS and CDR2 is YDEGEE. The CDR3 reads CASSLARGDYGYTF. CDR3 DNA: TGTGCCAGCAGCTTGGCCAGGGGTGATTATGGCTACACCTTC. The full variable domain, with the rest looked up from reference TRBV5-8 and TRBJ1-2, is EAGVTQSPTHLIKTRGQQATLRCSPISGHTSVYWYQQALGLGLQFLLWYDEGEERNRGNFPPRFSGRQFPNYSSELNVNALELEDSALYLCASSLARGDYGYTFGSGTRLTVV.

The V and J genes are TRBV7-2 and TRBJ1-3, with D possibly being TRBD1 (6 bases). The ends were cut back, 1 base at V and 3 bases at J, with 10 bases in the middle. This CDR3 region has 15 residues. In germline, CDR1 is SGHTA, CDR2 FQGNSA. The CDR3 DNA follows: TGTGCCAGCAGCTTAGATCGAGGGGGTGGAAACACCATATATTTT. Residues: CASSLDRGGGNTIYF. Based on the CDR3 plus reference TRBV7-2 and TRBJ1-3, the full variable domain is GAGVSQSPSNKVTEKGKDVELRCDPISGHTALYWYRQSLGQGLEFLIYFQGNSAPDKSGLPSDRFSAERTGGSVSTLTIQRTQQEDSAVYLCASSLDRGGGNTIYFGEGSWLTVV.

This clone was seen only once. The rearrangement joins TRBV30 to TRBJ2-2, with D possibly being TRBD2 (7 bases). Germline V lookup: CDR1 GTSNPN, CDR2 SVGIG (reference sequence). This CDR3 spans 19 amino acids. V was cut by 5 bases and J by 1 base, with 26 bases left in between. CDR3 region: CAWVPSTLRGGLNTGELFF. CDR3 DNA sequence: TGTGCCTGGGTCCCATCTACCCTCAGGGGAGGGTTGAACACCGGGGAGCTGTTTTTT.

The genes are TRBV7-9 and TRBJ2-3; TRBD2 might be the D (8 bases). Per the germline V gene, CDR1 is SEHNR and CDR2 is FQNEAQ (reference sequence). The CDR3 extends over 19 amino acids. V was pared by 7 bases and J by 0 bases, with 26 bases between. For the CDR3, the DNA is TGTGCCAGCACCAAGGGGGCGCTTAGCGGGGCCGGTAGCACAGATACGCAGTATTTT. Residues: CASTKGALSGAGSTDTQYF.

There are a few counts of this clone. The DNA of the CDR3 is TGTGCCAGCAGTTCCTCCGGGAAGCTCTATGGCTACACCTTC. It encodes CASSSSGKLYGYTF. The rearrangement links TRBV2 to TRBJ1-2; no clear D gene. The CDR3 is 14 amino acids. CDR1 and CDR2 (germline): SNHLY, FYNNEI. The V end lost 5 bases, the J end lost 4 bases, and 14 bases lay between the germline ends.

V usage is TRBV27 and J usage is TRBJ1-5; 8 bases map to TRBD1. The length of the CDR3 is 14 residues. Germline V gives CDR1 MNHEY, CDR2 SMNVEV (reference sequence). J gave up 2 bases and V 5 bases, and 2 bases lay outside the gene matches. CDR3 bases: TGTGCCAGCAGTCTGACAGGGGGCAATCAGCCCCAGCATTTT. This encodes CASSLTGGNQPQHF.

This sequence joins TRBV28 and TRBJ1-1; D unclear. CDR3 length equals 13 residues. CDR1 is MDHEN and CDR2 is SYDVKM in the germline V gene. V lost 6 bases, J lost 1 base, and 9 bases lay in between. In DNA form, the CDR3 reads TGTGCCAGCAGGGAGAGGAAGAACACTGAAGCTTTCTTT. Encoded protein: CASRERKNTEAFF.

The chain employs TRBV5-8 and TRBJ1-4; 9 bases fit TRBD1. Germline V gene lookup returns CDR1 SGHTS and CDR2 YDEGEE. Trimming at V came to 4 bases and at J to 7 bases, leaving 8 bases not matched to a gene. CDR3 length: 15 residues. The CDR3 DNA reads as TGTGCCAGCAGCCAGGACAGGGGCCGGGCTGAAAAACTGTTTTTT. Protein: CASSQDRGRAEKLFF. The full variable domain, completed using reference TRBV5-8 and TRBJ1-4, is EAGVTQSPTHLIKTRGQQATLRCSPISGHTSVYWYQQALGLGLQFLLWYDEGEERNRGNFPPRFSGRQFPNYSSELNVNALELEDSALYLCASSQDRGRAEKLFFGSGTQLSVL.

The J gene is TRBJ2-2, the V gene TRBV19; 10 nucleotides line up with TRBD1. CDR1 LNHDA and CDR2 SQIVND come from the germline V gene (reference sequence). This CDR3 spans 16 amino acids. V trimming: 10 bases; J trimming: 4 bases; junction bases outside the gene matches: 12. In DNA, the CDR3 is TGTGCCACCCGGGACAGGGGAAGAGGTTCCACCGGGGAGCTGTTTTTT. Translation gives CATRDRGRGSTGELFF.

The genes are TRBV4-2 and TRBJ2-3, with 12 bases identical to TRBD2. The CDR3 totals 17 residues. CDR1 and CDR2 from the germline V gene are LGHNA and YNFKEQ. The V gene end was trimmed by 1 base and the J gene end by 3 bases; junction bases not matched to a gene: 5. CDR3 bases: TGTGCCAGCAGCCAAGTCCTAGCGGGGGGGTGGACAGATACGCAGTATTTT. Protein product: CASSQVLAGGWTDTQYF.

J is TRBJ2-7 and V is TRBV2, with 8 bases aligning to TRBD1. Germline-derived CDR1 and CDR2 are SNHLY and FYNNEI. With V trimmed by 5 bases and J by 8 bases, 8 bases remained unmatched. This CDR3 comprises 13 residues. The CDR3 region is CASSSGQELKQYF. The DNA for the CDR3 is TGTGCCAGCAGTTCGGGACAGGAACTCAAGCAGTACTTC.

This clone was counted a few times. The CDR3 coding sequence is TGTGCCAGCAGTCGTGGGACAGGGGATCAGCCCCAGCATTTT. This translates into CASSRGTGDQPQHF. The V and J genes are TRBV25-1 and TRBJ1-5; TRBD1 agrees at 10 bases. The CDR3 is 14 amino acids. The trim removed 5 bases at V and 5 bases at J, leaving 3 bases unmatched. Looked up from germline, CDR1 is MGHDK and CDR2 is SYGVNS. The full variable domain, with the rest looked up from reference TRBV25-1 and TRBJ1-5, is EADIYQTPRYLVIGTGKKITLECSQTMGHDKMYWYQQDPGMELHLIHYSYGVNSTEKGDLSSESTVSRIRTEHFPLTLESARPSHTSQYLCASSRGTGDQPQHFGDGTRLSIL.

The DNA of the CDR3 is TGTGCCAGCAGCCTTCCGGGGGGGGTTAACACTGAAGCTTTCTTT. Amino acids: CASSLPGGVNTEAFF. This chain joins TRBV5-4 and TRBJ1-1; a possible D gene is TRBD1 (5 bases). CDR1 and CDR2 (germline): SGHNT, YYREEE (reference sequence). The V gene lost 4 bases and the J gene lost 2 bases, with 15 bases spanning the gap. The length of the CDR3 is 15 residues.

The CDR3 sequence: CASSSSGGHTEAFF. CDR3 bases: TGTGCCAGCAGTTCTTCCGGAGGGCACACTGAAGCTTTCTTT. The gene calls are TRBV6-1 and TRBJ1-1, with D uncertain. The V end was cut by 5 bases, the J end by 3 bases, with 13 bases between. The CDR3 consists of 14 residues. Per germline, CDR1 MNHNS and CDR2 SASEGT.

The chain combines TRBV6-5 with TRBJ1-4; a weak D match, TRBD1 (5 bases). The ends were cut back, 5 bases at V and 4 bases at J, with 14 bases in the middle. From germline, CDR1 is MNHEY and CDR2 SVGAGI. CDR3 length: 15 residues. CDR3 bases: TGTGCCAGCAGTAACACAGGAATTGTTAATGAAAAACTGTTTTTT. This translates into CASSNTGIVNEKLFF.

The J gene is TRBJ1-1, the V gene TRBV2; the match to TRBD1 covers 12 bases. The J segment lost 6 bases and the V segment lost 6 bases, leaving 20 bases of the junction unmatched. This CDR3 has 19 amino acids. Germline CDR1 reads SNHLY; CDR2 reads FYNNEI. The CDR3, as DNA: TGTGCCAGCAGGAGTAGGGACAGGGGGCGTTTAGGGTGGAGCGCTGAAGCTTTCTTT. This gives the protein CASRSRDRGRLGWSAEAFF. Together with reference TRBV2 and TRBJ1-1, the CDR3 gives the full variable domain: EPEVTQTPSHQVTQMGQEVILRCVPISNHLYFYWYRQILGQKVEFLVSFYNNEISEKSEIFDDQFSVERPDGSNFTLKIRSTKLEDSAMYFCASRSRDRGRLGWSAEAFFGQGTRLTVV.

The rearrangement links TRBV7-2 to TRBJ1-2, with D perhaps TRBD1 (5 bases). V was trimmed by 4 bases and J by 5 bases, leaving 14 bases between them. The CDR3 is 14 residues long. CDR1 SGHTA and CDR2 FQGNSA come from the germline V gene. CDR3 loop: CASSSGREGYGYTF. The CDR3, as DNA: TGTGCCAGCAGCTCGGGACGGGAGGGGTATGGCTACACCTTC.

The chain carries TRBV5-4 and TRBJ2-7; the match to TRBD1 covers 10 bases. The CDR3 has 14 residues. Germline-derived CDR1 and CDR2 are SGHNT and YYREEE (reference sequence). Unmatched junction bases numbered 2, after V lost 2 bases and J lost 3 bases. CDR3 amino acids: CASSFRDRGYEQYF. The CDR3 DNA reads as TGTGCCAGCAGCTTTCGGGACAGGGGCTACGAGCAGTACTTC.

The V call is TRBV27, the J call TRBJ2-3; 7 nucleotides align to TRBD1. There are 13 residues in the CDR3. Germline assignment: CDR1 MNHEY and CDR2 SMNVEV (reference sequence). The V and J ends lost 5 bases and 2 bases, in that order; junction bases with no gene match: 1. The CDR3 sequence is CASSGQVTDTQYF. CDR3 DNA: TGTGCCAGCAGTGGACAGGTCACAGATACGCAGTATTTT.

The chain couples TRBV15 to TRBJ2-3; 7 nucleotides line up with TRBD1. Germline lookup yields CDR1 LNHNV and CDR2 YYDKDF (reference sequence). V lost 5 bases and J lost 4; bases outside the gene matches: 21. CDR3 length: 19 residues. The CDR3, as DNA: TGTGCCACCAGCGGAAGGGGGCAGGGTTCCGGCGCTCTCGCAGATACGCAGTATTTT. This codes for CATSGRGQGSGALADTQYF.

This clone was seen more than once but under ten times. The V gene is TRBV4-2, the J gene TRBJ2-1; 10 positions match TRBD1. Losses at the gene ends were 0 bases for V and 6 bases for J; bases not matched to a gene: 2. The CDR3 contains 15 residues. Looked up from germline, CDR1 is LGHNA and CDR2 is YNFKEQ. The CDR3 spells CASSQEGQGGNEQFF. The CDR3 nucleotides read TGTGCCAGCAGCCAAGAAGGACAGGGGGGCAATGAGCAGTTCTTC.

The V gene is TRBV9, the J gene TRBJ2-7, with TRBD1 identical over 8 bases. Germline V gene lookup returns CDR1 SGDLS and CDR2 YYNGEE. CDR3 length: 15 residues. V shed 4 bases, J shed 4 bases, and the junction held 10 bases outside the gene matches. The CDR3 spells CASSTQTGAFYEQYF. The CDR3, as DNA: TGTGCCAGCAGCACACAGACAGGGGCCTTTTACGAGCAGTACTTC.

This clone appeared once. J is TRBJ1-6 and V is TRBV4-1; no reliable D call. The V gene lost 0 bases and the J gene lost 0 bases, with 12 bases spanning the gap. There are 18 residues in the CDR3. Germline CDR1 reads MGHRA; CDR2 reads YSYEKL. In nucleotides, the CDR3 is TGCGCCAGCAGCCAAGATCGACTCGGGAGCTCCTATAATTCACCCCTCCACTTT. It encodes CASSQDRLGSSYNSPLHF.

The V and J genes are TRBV15 and TRBJ2-7; unclear D gene. The CDR3 length is 13 residues. Germline assignment: CDR1 LNHNV and CDR2 YYDKDF (reference sequence). V lost 0 bases, J lost 3 bases, and 6 bases lay in between. The CDR3 DNA reads as TGTGCCACCAGCAGAGATTATCGCTACGAGCAGTACTTC. It specifies CATSRDYRYEQYF.

This chain uses TRBV5-1 with TRBJ2-1; TRBD2 matches 14 bases. CDR1 SGHRS and CDR2 YFSETQ come from the germline V gene. The CDR3 loop spans 15 amino acids. V trimming: 3 bases; J trimming: 5 bases; junction bases outside the gene matches: 1. The CDR3 protein is CASSWGLAGDNEQFF. The CDR3 DNA sequence: TGCGCCAGCAGCTGGGGACTAGCGGGGGACAATGAGCAGTTCTTC. Full variable domain (remainder filled in from reference TRBV5-1 and TRBJ2-1): KAGVTQTPRYLIKTRGQQVTLSCSPISGHRSVSWYQQTPGQGLQFLFEYFSETQRNKGNFPGRFSGRQFSNSRSEMNVSTLELGDSALYLCASSWGLAGDNEQFFGPGTRLTVL.

This clone occurred a few times. The chain couples TRBV7-9 to TRBJ1-1, with 8 bases aligning to TRBD1. The V and J ends lost 4 bases and 1 base, in that order; junction bases with no gene match: 2. The CDR3 runs to 14 residues. Germline V CDR1 and CDR2: SEHNR, FQNEAQ (reference sequence). Here the CDR3 reads CASSSGTGNTEAFF. In DNA form, the CDR3 reads TGTGCCAGCAGCTCCGGGACAGGGAACACTGAAGCTTTCTTT.

The chain uses TRBV27 and TRBJ1-6; weak D call: TRBD1 (6 bases). The CDR3 covers 15 residues. V was clipped by 4 bases and J by 7 bases, with 14 bases between them. Germline V gene lookup returns CDR1 MNHEY and CDR2 SMNVEV (reference sequence). The CDR3 bases are TGTGCCAGCAGTTCATCCTGGGGGGGCAATTCACCCCTCCACTTT. It yields the protein CASSSSWGGNSPLHF.

V usage is TRBV5-4 and J usage is TRBJ1-6; D unresolved. Germline loops: CDR1 SGHNT, CDR2 YYREEE (reference sequence). CDR3 size: 14 residues. The germline V and J ends were trimmed by 3 bases and 2 bases, with 6 bases remaining between them. This CDR3 is CASSSGTYNSPLHF. In nucleotides, the CDR3 is TGTGCCAGCAGCTCCGGGACCTATAATTCACCCCTCCACTTT.